This TCR beta chain was sequenced in a study of blood T cells in healthy people across ages. Turning to the study itself: About one barcoded beta molecule per two T cells came from capture by template switching. Study results and caveats: Getting older went along with TCR beta diversity per million T cells dropping roughly linearly.

Germline V gene lookup returns CDR1 DFQATT and CDR2 SNEGSKA (reference sequence). The CDR3 runs to 14 residues. Trimming stripped 3 bases from V and 5 bases from J, with 16 bases between. As concerns this clonotype: The antigen is unknown.

A second roughly 6 to 12 cycle PCR used barcoded and J-beta primers. Tagging of each cDNA molecule was performed by a template-switch adaptor with 12 random nucleotides. TCRdb reprocessed the 5' RACE reads with MiXCR, giving one entry per CDR3 protein. The table shows roughly 900,000 distinct CDR3 sequences, with roughly 50% occurring only once. This clonotype was sampled from a man aged 30-40 years in good health. The genes are TRBV20-1 and TRBJ2-5, with D uncertain. The sample taken for sequencing was blood. Here the CDR3 DNA reads TGCAGTGCTAGGGAAACACAGTCTCGGGAGACCCAGTACTTC. Residues: CSARETQSRETQYF.